This TCR beta chain is drawn from a study of post-analysis software for immune sequencing data. In the study overall: As for disease course, relapsing-remitting, secondary progressive and progressive-relapsing multiple sclerosis were all included. Study-level findings and limits: Normalized Chao1 diversity was significantly lower in multiple sclerosis patients than in controls. A few TRBV segments were significantly more frequent in patients than in controls. TRBV5-6, TRBV5-1 and TRBV20-1 were among these segments.

For this clonotype: Antigen specificity is unknown.

Unique molecular identifiers were built into the TCR beta cDNA libraries. One entry per CDR3 protein, called by TCRdb with MiXCR from the PCR reads. Found here are 600,000 to 750,000 distinct CDR3 sequences, approximately 60% of them singletons; the top ten hold roughly 10%. The CDR3 loop spans 17 amino acids. Trimming cost V 2 bases and J 4 bases; bases outside gene matches: 10. Germline loops: CDR1 LGHNA, CDR2 YSLEER. Material for sequencing was blood. The V call is TRBV4-3, the J call TRBJ2-5, with 10 positions matching TRBD1. The receptor comes from a girl aged 2-10 years with multiple sclerosis. The CDR3 sequence is CASSQSRQTGGGETQYF. The DNA for the CDR3 is TGCGCCAGCAGCCAATCGAGGCAGACAGGGGGCGGAGAGACCCAGTACTTC.